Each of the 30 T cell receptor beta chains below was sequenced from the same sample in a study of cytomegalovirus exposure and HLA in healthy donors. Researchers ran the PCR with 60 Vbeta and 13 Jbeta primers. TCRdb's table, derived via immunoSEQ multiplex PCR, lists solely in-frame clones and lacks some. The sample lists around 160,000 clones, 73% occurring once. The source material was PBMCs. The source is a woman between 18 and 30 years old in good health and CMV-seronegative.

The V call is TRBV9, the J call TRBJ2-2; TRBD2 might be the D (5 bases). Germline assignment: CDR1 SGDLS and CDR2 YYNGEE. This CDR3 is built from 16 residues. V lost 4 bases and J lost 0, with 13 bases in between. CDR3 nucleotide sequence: TGTGCCAGCAGCCCTCGGGGAGACGCGAACACCGGGGAGCTGTTTTTT. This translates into CASSPRGDANTGELFF. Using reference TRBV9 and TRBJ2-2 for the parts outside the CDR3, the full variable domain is DSGVTQTPKHLITATGQRVTLRCSPRSGDLSVYWYQQSLDQGLQFLIQYYNGEERAKGNILERFSAQQFPDLHSELNLSSLELGDSALYFCASSPRGDANTGELFFGEGSRLTVL.

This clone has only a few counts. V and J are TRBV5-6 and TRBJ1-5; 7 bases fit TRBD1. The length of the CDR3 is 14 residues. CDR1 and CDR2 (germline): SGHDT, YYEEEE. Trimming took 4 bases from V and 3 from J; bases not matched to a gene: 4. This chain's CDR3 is CASSIGTDNQPQHF. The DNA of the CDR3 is TGTGCCAGCAGCATCGGGACAGACAATCAGCCCCAGCATTTT.

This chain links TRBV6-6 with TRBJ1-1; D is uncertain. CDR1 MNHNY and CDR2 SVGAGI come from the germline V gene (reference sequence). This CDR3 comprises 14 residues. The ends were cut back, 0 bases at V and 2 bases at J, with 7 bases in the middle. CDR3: CASSYSEANTEAFF. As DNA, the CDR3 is TGTGCCAGCAGTTACTCCGAGGCTAACACTGAAGCTTTCTTT.

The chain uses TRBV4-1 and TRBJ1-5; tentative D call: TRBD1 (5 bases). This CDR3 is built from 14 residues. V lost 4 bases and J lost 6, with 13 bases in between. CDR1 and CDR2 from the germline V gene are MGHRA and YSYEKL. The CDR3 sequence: CASSLGREIQPQHF. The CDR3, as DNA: TGCGCCAGCAGCCTGGGCAGGGAAATTCAGCCCCAGCATTTT.

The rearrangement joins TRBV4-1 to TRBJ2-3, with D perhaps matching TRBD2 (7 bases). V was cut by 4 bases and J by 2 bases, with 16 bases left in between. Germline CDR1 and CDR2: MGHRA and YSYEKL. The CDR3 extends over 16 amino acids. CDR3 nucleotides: TGCGCCAGCAGCCCCGGGGGGCGGGGGATCACAGATACGCAGTATTTT. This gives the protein CASSPGGRGITDTQYF.

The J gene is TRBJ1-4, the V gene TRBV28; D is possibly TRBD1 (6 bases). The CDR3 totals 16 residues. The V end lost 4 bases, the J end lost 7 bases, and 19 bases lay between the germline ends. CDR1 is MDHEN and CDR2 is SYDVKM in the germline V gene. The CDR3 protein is CASSSPTGGAREKLFF. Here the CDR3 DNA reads TGTGCCAGCAGTTCACCTACGGGGGGGGCGCGTGAAAAACTGTTTTTT.

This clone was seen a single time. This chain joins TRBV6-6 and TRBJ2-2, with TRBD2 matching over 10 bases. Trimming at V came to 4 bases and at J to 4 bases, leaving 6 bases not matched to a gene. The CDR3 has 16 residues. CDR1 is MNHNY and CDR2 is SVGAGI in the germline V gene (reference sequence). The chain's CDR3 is CASSSSGSSGTGELFF. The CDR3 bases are TGTGCCAGCAGTTCTAGCGGGAGTTCGGGCACCGGGGAGCTGTTTTTT.

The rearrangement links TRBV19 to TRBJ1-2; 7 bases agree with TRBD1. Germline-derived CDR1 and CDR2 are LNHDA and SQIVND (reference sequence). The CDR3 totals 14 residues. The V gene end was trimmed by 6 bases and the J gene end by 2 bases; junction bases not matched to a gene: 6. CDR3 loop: CASSPQGRNYGYTF. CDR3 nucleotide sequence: TGTGCCAGTAGCCCACAGGGGCGGAACTATGGCTACACCTTC. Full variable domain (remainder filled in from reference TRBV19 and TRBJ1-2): DGGITQSPKYLFRKEGQNVTLSCEQNLNHDAMYWYRQDPGQGLRLIYYSQIVNDFQKGDIAEGYSVSREKKESFPLTVTSAQKNPTAFYLCASSPQGRNYGYTFGSGTRLTVV.

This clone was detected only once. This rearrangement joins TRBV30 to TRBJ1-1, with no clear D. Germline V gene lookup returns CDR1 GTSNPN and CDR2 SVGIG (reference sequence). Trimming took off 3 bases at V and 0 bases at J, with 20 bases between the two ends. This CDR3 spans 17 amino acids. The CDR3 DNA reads TGTGCCTGGAGGTCCCCCGGTGGATCAGGCCTGAACACTGAAGCTTTCTTT. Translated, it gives CAWRSPGGSGLNTEAFF.

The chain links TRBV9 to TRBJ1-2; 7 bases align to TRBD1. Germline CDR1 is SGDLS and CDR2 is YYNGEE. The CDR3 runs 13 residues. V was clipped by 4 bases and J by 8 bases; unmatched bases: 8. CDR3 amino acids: CASSLGADRGYTF. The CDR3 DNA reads TGTGCCAGCAGCCTCGGGGCGGACAGGGGCTACACCTTC.

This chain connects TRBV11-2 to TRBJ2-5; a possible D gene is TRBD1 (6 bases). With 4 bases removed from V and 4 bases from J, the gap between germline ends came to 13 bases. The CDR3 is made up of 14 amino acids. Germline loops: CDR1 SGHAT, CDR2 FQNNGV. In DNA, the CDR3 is TGTGCCAGCAGCTCACAGGGTTTTGGAGAGACCCAGTACTTC. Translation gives CASSSQGFGETQYF.

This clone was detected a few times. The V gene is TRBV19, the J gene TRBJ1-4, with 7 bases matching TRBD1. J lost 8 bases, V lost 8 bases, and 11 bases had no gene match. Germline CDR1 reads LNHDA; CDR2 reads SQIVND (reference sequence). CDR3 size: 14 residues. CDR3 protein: CASWNRGHDEKLFF. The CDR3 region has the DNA TGTGCCAGTTGGAATAGGGGGCATGACGAAAAACTGTTTTTT.

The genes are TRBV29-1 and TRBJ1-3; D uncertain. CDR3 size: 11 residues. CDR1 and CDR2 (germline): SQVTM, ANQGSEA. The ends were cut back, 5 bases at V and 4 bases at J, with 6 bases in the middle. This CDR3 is CSVLEGNTIYF. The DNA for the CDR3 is TGCAGCGTTTTGGAGGGAAACACCATATATTTT.

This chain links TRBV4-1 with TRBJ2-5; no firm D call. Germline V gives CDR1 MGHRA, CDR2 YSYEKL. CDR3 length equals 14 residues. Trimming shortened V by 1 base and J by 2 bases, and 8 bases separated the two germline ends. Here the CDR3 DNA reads TGCGCCAGCAGCCAAGTCCAGACACAAGAGACCCAGTACTTC. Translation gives CASSQVQTQETQYF.

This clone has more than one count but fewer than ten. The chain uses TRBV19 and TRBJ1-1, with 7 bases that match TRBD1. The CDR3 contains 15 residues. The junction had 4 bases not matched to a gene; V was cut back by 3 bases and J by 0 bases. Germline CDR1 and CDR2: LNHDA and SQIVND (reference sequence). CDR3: CASSIWRGLNTEAFF. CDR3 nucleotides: TGTGCCAGTAGTATTTGGAGGGGGCTGAACACTGAAGCTTTCTTT.

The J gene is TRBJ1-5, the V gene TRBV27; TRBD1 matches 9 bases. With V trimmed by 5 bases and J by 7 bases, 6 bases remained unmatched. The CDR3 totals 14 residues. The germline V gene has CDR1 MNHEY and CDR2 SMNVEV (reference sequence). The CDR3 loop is CASSPTGGGQPQHF. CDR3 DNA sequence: TGTGCCAGCAGTCCTACAGGGGGCGGACAGCCCCAGCATTTT.

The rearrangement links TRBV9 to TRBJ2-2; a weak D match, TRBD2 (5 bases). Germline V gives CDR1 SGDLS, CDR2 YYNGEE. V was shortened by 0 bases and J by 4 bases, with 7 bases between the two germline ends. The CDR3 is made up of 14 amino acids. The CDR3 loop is CASSVEGSTGELFF. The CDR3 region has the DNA TGTGCCAGCAGCGTAGAAGGGAGCACCGGGGAGCTGTTTTTT.

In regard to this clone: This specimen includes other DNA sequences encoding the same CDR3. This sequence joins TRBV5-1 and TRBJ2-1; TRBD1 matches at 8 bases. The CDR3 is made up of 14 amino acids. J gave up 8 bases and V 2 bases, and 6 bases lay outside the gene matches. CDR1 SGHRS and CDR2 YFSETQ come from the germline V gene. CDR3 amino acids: CASSLGTGLDEQFF. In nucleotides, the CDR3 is TGCGCCAGCAGCTTAGGGACAGGTCTGGATGAGCAGTTCTTC.

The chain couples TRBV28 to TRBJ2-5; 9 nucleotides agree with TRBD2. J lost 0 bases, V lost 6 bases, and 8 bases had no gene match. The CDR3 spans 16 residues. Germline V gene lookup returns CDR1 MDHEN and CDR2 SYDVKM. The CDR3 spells CASRASGAQYQETQYF. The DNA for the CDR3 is TGTGCCAGCAGGGCTAGCGGGGCGCAGTACCAAGAGACCCAGTACTTC.

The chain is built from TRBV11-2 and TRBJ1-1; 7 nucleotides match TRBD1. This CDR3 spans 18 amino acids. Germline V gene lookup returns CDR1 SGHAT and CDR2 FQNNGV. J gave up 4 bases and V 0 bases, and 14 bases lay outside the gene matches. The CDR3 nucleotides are TGTGCCAGCAGCTTAGATCCGGAACAGGGGTTATGGGGCACTGAAGCTTTCTTT. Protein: CASSLDPEQGLWGTEAFF. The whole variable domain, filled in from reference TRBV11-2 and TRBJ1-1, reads EAGVAQSPRYKIIEKRQSVAFWCNPISGHATLYWYQQILGQGPKLLIQFQNNGVVDDSQLPKDRFSAERLKGVDSTLKIQPAKLEDSAVYLCASSLDPEQGLWGTEAFFGQGTRLTVV.

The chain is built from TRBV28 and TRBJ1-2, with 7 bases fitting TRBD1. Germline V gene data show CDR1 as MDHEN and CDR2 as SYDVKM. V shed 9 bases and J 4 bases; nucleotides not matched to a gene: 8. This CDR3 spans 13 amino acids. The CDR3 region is CASSGGLGYGYTF. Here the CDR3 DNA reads TGTGCCAGTTCAGGGGGACTTGGCTATGGCTACACCTTC.

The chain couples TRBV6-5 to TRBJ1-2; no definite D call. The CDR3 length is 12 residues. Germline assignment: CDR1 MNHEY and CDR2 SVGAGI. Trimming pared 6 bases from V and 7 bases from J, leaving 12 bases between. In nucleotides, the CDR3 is TGTGCCAGCAGGCCCGTTTCGAGTGGCTACACCTTC. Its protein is CASRPVSSGYTF.

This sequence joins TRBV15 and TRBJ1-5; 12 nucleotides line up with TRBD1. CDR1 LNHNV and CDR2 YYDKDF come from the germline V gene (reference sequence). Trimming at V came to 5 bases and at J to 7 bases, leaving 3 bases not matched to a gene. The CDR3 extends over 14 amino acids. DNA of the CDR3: TGTGCCACCAGCGGGGACAGGGGGCTACAGCCCCAGCATTTT. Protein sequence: CATSGDRGLQPQHF.

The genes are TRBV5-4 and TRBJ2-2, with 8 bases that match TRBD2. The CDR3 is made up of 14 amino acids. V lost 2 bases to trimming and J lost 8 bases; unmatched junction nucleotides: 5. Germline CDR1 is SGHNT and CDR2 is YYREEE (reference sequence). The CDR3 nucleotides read TGTGCCAGCAGCTTCCGGGGGGGCGGTGGGGAGCTGTTTTTT. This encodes CASSFRGGGGELFF.

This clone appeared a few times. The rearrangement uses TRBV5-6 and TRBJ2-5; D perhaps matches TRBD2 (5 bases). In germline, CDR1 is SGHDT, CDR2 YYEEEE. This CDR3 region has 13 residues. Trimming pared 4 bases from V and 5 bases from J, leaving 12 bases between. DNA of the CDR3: TGTGCCAGCAGCCGCACTTGGGAGGAGACCCAGTACTTC. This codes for CASSRTWEETQYF.

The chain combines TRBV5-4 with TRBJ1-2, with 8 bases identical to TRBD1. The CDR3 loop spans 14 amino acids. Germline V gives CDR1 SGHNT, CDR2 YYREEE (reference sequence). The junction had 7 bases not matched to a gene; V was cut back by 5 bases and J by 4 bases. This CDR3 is CASSSDRGAYGYTF. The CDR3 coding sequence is TGTGCCAGCAGTTCCGACAGGGGAGCCTATGGCTACACCTTC.

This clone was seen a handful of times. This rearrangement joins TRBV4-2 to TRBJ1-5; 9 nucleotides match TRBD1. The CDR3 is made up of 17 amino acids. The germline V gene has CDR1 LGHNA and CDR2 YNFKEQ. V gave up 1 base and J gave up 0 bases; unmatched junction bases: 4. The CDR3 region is CASSQVRDRASNQPQHF. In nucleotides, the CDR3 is TGTGCCAGCAGCCAAGTCCGGGACAGGGCTAGCAATCAGCCCCAGCATTTT.

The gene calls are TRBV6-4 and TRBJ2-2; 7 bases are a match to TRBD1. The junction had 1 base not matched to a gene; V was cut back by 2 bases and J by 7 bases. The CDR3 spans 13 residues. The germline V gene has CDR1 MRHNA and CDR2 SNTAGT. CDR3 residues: CASSDRDSGELFF. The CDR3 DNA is TGTGCCAGCAGTGACCGGGACAGCGGGGAGCTGTTTTTT.

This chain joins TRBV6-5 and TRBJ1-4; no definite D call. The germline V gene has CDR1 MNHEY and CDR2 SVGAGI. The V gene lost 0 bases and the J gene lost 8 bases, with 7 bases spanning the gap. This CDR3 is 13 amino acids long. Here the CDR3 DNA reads TGTGCCAGCAGTTACTCACGGCGGGAAAAACTGTTTTTT. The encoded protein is CASSYSRREKLFF.

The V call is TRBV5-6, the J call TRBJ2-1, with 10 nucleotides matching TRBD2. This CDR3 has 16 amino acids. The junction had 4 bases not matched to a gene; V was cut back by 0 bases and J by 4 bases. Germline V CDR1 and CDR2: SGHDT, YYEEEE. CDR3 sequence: CASSLATLAGYNEQFF. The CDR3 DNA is TGTGCCAGCAGCTTGGCCACACTAGCGGGGTACAATGAGCAGTTCTTC. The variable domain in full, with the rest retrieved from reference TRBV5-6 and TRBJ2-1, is DAGVTQSPTHLIKTRGQQVTLRCSPKSGHDTVSWYQQALGQGPQFIFQYYEEEERQRGNFPDRFSGHQFPNYSSELNVNALLLGDSALYLCASSLATLAGYNEQFFGPGTRLTVL.